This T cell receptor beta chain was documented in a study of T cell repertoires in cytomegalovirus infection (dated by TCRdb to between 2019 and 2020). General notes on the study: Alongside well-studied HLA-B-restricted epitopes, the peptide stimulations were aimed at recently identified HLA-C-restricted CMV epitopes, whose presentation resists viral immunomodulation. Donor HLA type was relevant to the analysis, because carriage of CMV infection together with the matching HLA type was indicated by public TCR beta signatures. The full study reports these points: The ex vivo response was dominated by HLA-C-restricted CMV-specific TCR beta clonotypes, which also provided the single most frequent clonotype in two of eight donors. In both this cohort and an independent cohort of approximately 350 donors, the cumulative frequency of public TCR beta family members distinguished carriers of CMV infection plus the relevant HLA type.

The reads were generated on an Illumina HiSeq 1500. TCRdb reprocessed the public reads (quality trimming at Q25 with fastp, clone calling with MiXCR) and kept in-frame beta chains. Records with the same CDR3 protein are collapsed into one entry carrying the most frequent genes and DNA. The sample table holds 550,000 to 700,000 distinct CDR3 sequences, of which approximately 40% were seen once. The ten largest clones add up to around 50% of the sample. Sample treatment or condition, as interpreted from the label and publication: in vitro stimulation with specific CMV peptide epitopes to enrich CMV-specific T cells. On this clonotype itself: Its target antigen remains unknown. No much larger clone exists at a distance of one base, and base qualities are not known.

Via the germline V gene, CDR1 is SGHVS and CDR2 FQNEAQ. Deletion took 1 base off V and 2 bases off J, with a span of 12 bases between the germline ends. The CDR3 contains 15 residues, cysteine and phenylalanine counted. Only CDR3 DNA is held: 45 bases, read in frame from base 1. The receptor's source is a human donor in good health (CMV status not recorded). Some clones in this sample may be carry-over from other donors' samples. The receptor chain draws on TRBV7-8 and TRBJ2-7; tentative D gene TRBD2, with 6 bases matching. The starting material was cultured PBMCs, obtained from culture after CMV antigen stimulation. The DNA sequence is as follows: TGTGCCAGCAGCTTAGAGGCGACTAGTGCCTACGAGCAGTACTTC. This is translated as CASSLEATSAYEQYF. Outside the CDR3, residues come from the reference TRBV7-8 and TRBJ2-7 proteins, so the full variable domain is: GAGVSQSPRYKVAKRGQDVALRCDPISGHVSLFWYQQALGQGPEFLTYFQNEAQLDKSGLPSDRFFAERPEGSVSTLKIQRTQQEDSAVYLCASSLEATSAYEQYFGPGTRLTVT.